Shown below are 7 T cell receptor beta chains from a single sample sequenced in a study of cytomegalovirus exposure and HLA in healthy donors. This table comes from immunoSEQ multiplex PCR, and its TCRdb copy is limited to in-frame clones, with some not included. In the table there are around 63,000 clones, roughly 90% of which are singletons. Sequencing input: PBMCs. The receptor source for this set is a woman under 30 in good health and CMV-seronegative.

This clone came up once. This chain joins TRBV5-1 and TRBJ2-3; TRBD2 might be the D (6 bases). The germline CDR1 and CDR2 sequences are SGHRS and YFSETQ. This CDR3 is 16 amino acids long. The V end was cut by 0 bases, the J end by 3 bases, with 14 bases between. The chain's CDR3 is CASSLALAFGTDTQYF. The CDR3 DNA is TGCGCCAGCAGCTTGGCTCTAGCGTTCGGAACAGATACGCAGTATTTT.

This clone occurred once. The chain joins TRBV2 to TRBJ1-1, with a tentative D call TRBD1 (6 bases). This CDR3 contains 14 residues. Looked up from germline, CDR1 is SNHLY and CDR2 is FYNNEI. The V and J ends lost 1 base and 6 bases respectively, with 12 bases between them. CDR3 protein: CASSEGIGQPEAFF. In nucleotides, the CDR3 is TGTGCCAGCAGTGAAGGGATAGGACAGCCTGAAGCTTTCTTT.

The V gene is TRBV30, the J gene TRBJ2-3; 7 bases agree with TRBD2. CDR3 length equals 16 residues. Germline CDR1 reads GTSNPN; CDR2 reads SVGIG (reference sequence). V lost 4 bases, J lost 2 bases, and 12 bases stayed unmatched. DNA of the CDR3: TGTGCCTGGACTAGCGGAGATGACCTGTACACAGATACGCAGTATTTT. This encodes CAWTSGDDLYTDTQYF. Using reference TRBV30 and TRBJ2-3 for the parts outside the CDR3, the full variable domain is SQTIHQWPATLVQPVGSPLSLECTVEGTSNPNLYWYRQAAGRGLQLLFYSVGIGQISSEVPQNLSASRPQDRQFILSSKKLLLSDSGFYLCAWTSGDDLYTDTQYFGPGTRLTVL.

This clone was seen just once. CDR3 nucleotide sequence: TGTGCCAGCAGCCTGCCGGATCTAGCGAATGGAGAGACCCAGTACTTC. It specifies CASSLPDLANGETQYF. The rearrangement joins TRBV5-4 to TRBJ2-5; the D gene is possibly TRBD2 (6 bases). Germline loops: CDR1 SGHNT, CDR2 YYREEE (reference sequence). This CDR3 has 16 residues. Between the trimmed V and J ends, which lost 4 bases and 4 bases, there was a span of 20 bases.

This rearrangement joins TRBV9 to TRBJ2-5; D not certain. The ends were cut back, 0 bases at V and 5 bases at J, with 5 bases in the middle. The CDR3 has 12 residues. Germline CDR1 and CDR2: SGDLS and YYNGEE. The CDR3 loop reads CASSVEEETQYF. The CDR3 DNA is TGTGCCAGCAGCGTAGAAGAGGAGACCCAGTACTTC.

The chain has TRBV7-8 and TRBJ2-3; 8 nucleotides line up with TRBD1. Trimming took 4 bases from V and 5 from J; bases not matched to a gene: 5. Germline V gene sequence: CDR1 SGHVS, CDR2 FQNEAQ. The CDR3 covers 14 residues. The CDR3 nucleotides are TGTGCCAGCAGCTCCAGGGGGCGCGGAGATACGCAGTATTTT. Translating gives CASSSRGRGDTQYF.

CDR3 residues: CASSLLVTGGSEQYF. The CDR3 coding sequence is TGTGCCAGCAGCTTGCTCGTGACAGGGGGCTCCGAGCAGTACTTC. The chain is built from TRBV5-6 and TRBJ2-7, with 10 positions matching TRBD1. This CDR3 has 15 residues. CDR1 and CDR2 (germline): SGHDT, YYEEEE. V lost 1 base to trimming and J lost 6 bases; unmatched junction nucleotides: 7.